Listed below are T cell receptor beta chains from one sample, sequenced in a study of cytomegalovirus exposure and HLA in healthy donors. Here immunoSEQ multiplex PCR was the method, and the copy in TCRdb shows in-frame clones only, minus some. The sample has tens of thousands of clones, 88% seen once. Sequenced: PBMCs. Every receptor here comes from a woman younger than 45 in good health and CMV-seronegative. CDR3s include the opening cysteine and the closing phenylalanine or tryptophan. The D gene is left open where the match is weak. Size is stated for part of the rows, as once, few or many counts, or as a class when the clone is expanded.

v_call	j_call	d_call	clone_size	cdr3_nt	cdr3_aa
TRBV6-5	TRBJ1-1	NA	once	TGTGCCAGCAGGGATACAGGGAAGAGGGCTTTCTTT	CASRDTGKRAFF
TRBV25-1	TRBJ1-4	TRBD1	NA	TGTGCCAGCACTACGACCCGGACAGGTTCGGACGAAAAACTGTTTTTT	CASTTTRTGSDEKLFF
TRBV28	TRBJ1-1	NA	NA	TGTGCCAGCAGTTTTTGGGGGCAGGGCGCGGGTAGCACTGAAGCTTTCTTT	CASSFWGQGAGSTEAFF
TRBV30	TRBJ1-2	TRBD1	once	TGTGCCTGGAGTGAACGGGACAGTTTTTATGGCTACACCTTC	CAWSERDSFYGYTF
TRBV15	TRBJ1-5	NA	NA	TGTGCCACCAGCAGAGATCGGAGTCAGCCCCAGCATTTT	CATSRDRSQPQHF
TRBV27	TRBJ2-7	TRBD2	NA	TGTGCCAGCAGCCGGACTAGCGGGAGTCCGTACGAGCAGTACTTC	CASSRTSGSPYEQYF
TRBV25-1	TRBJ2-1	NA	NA	TGTGCCAGCCAACGTAGGGCGGACTCCCCCTTCAATGAGCAGTTCTTC	CASQRRADSPFNEQFF
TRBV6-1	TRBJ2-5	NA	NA	TGTGCCAGCAGAGTTGACTCTCGAGAGACCCAGTACTTC	CASRVDSRETQYF
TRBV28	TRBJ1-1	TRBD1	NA	TGTGCCACCCTTAGGGGACAGGGTATTGAGAAAGCTTTCTTT	CATLRGQGIEKAFF
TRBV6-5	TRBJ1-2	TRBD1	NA	TGTGCCAGCGGCACACAGGGGGCGTATGGCTACACCTTC	CASGTQGAYGYTF
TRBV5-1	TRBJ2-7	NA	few	TGCGCCAGCAGCCCGACCCCCGGGTCCCTCTACGAGCAGTACTTC	CASSPTPGSLYEQYF
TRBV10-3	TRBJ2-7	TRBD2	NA	TGTGCCATCGCGGGAGGAACTTACTACGAGCAGTACTTC	CAIAGGTYYEQYF
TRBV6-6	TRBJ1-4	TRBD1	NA	TGTGCCAGCAGTTACCTGGGACAGGAAAAACTGTTTTTT	CASSYLGQEKLFF
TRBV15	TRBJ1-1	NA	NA	TGTGCCACCAGCAGAGTCAAGGGGGGGGGAGCTTTCTTT	CATSRVKGGGAFF
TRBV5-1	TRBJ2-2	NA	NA	TGCGCCAGCAGTCTTGACGGAGCACCCGGGGAGCTGTTTTTT	CASSLDGAPGELFF
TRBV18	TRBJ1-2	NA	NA	TGTGCCAGCTCACCAGGAGGTACAGCTGATGGCTACACCTTC	CASSPGGTADGYTF
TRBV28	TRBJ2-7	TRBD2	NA	TGTGCCAGCAGTTCCCAATTGGCGGGAGGCTACGAGCAGTACTTC	CASSSQLAGGYEQYF
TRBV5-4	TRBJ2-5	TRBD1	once	TGTGCCAGCAGCCTACGGACTACAGGGGGAGAGACCCAGTACTTC	CASSLRTTGGETQYF
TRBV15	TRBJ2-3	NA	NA	TGTGCCACCAGCAGAGATGGGGGCTACACAGATACGCAGTATTTT	CATSRDGGYTDTQYF
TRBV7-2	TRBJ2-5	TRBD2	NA	TGTGCCAGCAGCTTCGGCGGGAGGATGGAGACCCAGTACTTC	CASSFGGRMETQYF
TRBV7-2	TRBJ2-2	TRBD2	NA	TGTGCCAGCAGCTTAGTAGGCGGGACTAGCGTCACCGGGGAGCTGTTTTTT	CASSLVGGTSVTGELFF
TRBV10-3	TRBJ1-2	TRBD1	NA	TGTGCCATCAACCAGGGGGCAGGTGGCTACACCTTC	CAINQGAGGYTF
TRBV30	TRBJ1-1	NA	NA	TGTGCCTGGACCGACACAGGGAACACTGAAGCTTTCTTT	CAWTDTGNTEAFF
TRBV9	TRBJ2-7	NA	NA	TGTGCCAGCAGCGAGCGCTACGGGGCCTACGAGCAGTACTTC	CASSERYGAYEQYF
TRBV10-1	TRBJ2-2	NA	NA	TGCGCCAGCAGTGAACCGGGCGGGGAGCTGTTTTTT	CASSEPGGELFF
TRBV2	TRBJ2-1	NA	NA	TGTGCCAGCAGGCCGTGGCGGGTCTACAATGAGCAGTTCTTC	CASRPWRVYNEQFF